Following are 28 T cell receptor beta chains from one sample sequenced in a study of cytomegalovirus exposure and HLA in healthy donors. Primers: 60 Vbeta forward and 13 Jbeta reverse. Assay: immunoSEQ multiplex PCR; the TCRdb copy retains only in-frame clones and omits some. This sample carries about 50,000 clones, roughly four fifths of them seen once, and the ten largest clones take 2.5% to 3%. The sequenced material came from PBMCs. Every receptor here comes from a woman in her thirties or forties in good health and CMV-seropositive.

The gene calls are TRBV6-6 and TRBJ2-7; D might be TRBD2 (6 bases). From germline, CDR1 is MNHNY and CDR2 SVGAGI (reference sequence). V gave up 11 bases and J gave up 1 base, with 18 bases separating them. The CDR3 length is 14 residues. CDR3 amino acids: CARVKEGRSYEQYF. The CDR3 nucleotides are TGTGCCCGCGTTAAGGAGGGGAGATCCTACGAGCAGTACTTC.

This clone was seen only a few times. The chain employs TRBV13 and TRBJ2-7, with 9 bases aligning to TRBD2. In germline, CDR1 is PRHDT, CDR2 FYEKMQ (reference sequence). CDR3 length: 15 residues. V was clipped by 7 bases and J by 2 bases; unmatched bases: 9. CDR3 in DNA: TGTGCCAGCACCGCCCAGACTAGCGGAGCCTACGAGCAGTACTTC. It encodes CASTAQTSGAYEQYF.

The V gene is TRBV27, the J gene TRBJ1-2; D is unresolved. CDR1 and CDR2 from the germline V gene are MNHEY and SMNVEV (reference sequence). The ends were cut back, 5 bases at V and 7 bases at J, with 14 bases in the middle. The CDR3 totals 13 residues. The CDR3 loop is CASSPAQVGGYTF. The DNA for the CDR3 is TGTGCCAGCAGTCCCGCCCAGGTGGGTGGCTACACCTTC.

The rearrangement uses TRBV30 and TRBJ2-7; D might be TRBD1 (5 bases). Per the germline V gene, CDR1 is GTSNPN and CDR2 is SVGIG (reference sequence). This CDR3 contains 11 residues. Trimming stripped 2 bases from V and 4 bases from J, with 6 bases between. DNA of the CDR3: TGTGCCTGGAGTTCAGGGTACGAGCAGTACTTC. Protein sequence: CAWSSGYEQYF.

The chain couples TRBV5-4 to TRBJ1-5; 9 nucleotides line up with TRBD1. The ends lost 4 bases at V and 7 bases at J; junction bases unmatched: 3. CDR1 SGHNT and CDR2 YYREEE come from the germline V gene (reference sequence). The CDR3 spans 13 residues. The CDR3 loop is CASSGDRAQPQHF. The CDR3 bases are TGTGCCAGCAGCGGGGACAGGGCCCAGCCCCAGCATTTT. The complete variable domain, with remaining parts taken from reference TRBV5-4 and TRBJ1-5, reads ETGVTQSPTHLIKTRGQQVTLRCSSQSGHNTVSWYQQALGQGPQFIFQYYREEENGRGNFPPRFSGLQFPNYSSELNVNALELDDSALYLCASSGDRAQPQHFGDGTRLSIL.

V and J are TRBV29-1 and TRBJ1-1; D gene ambiguous. Germline assignment: CDR1 SQVTM and CDR2 ANQGSEA. The CDR3 length is 12 residues. V was trimmed by 7 bases and J by 1 base, leaving 10 bases between them. In DNA form, the CDR3 reads TGCAGCGCGGCCGGGTCGAACACTGAAGCTTTCTTT. It yields the protein CSAAGSNTEAFF. The full variable domain, completed using reference TRBV29-1 and TRBJ1-1, is SAVISQKPSRDICQRGTSLTIQCQVDSQVTMMFWYRQQPGQSLTLIATANQGSEATYESGFVIDKFPISRPNLTFSTLTVSNMSPEDSSIYLCSAAGSNTEAFFGQGTRLTVV.

This chain joins TRBV23-1 and TRBJ1-1; D gene uncertain. TRBV23-1 is an open reading frame whose function is uncertain. V was pared by 6 bases and J by 5 bases, with 13 bases between. This CDR3 comprises 13 residues. CDR3 DNA sequence: TGCGCCAGCAGACCTGCCCCGGGGACTGAAGCTTTCTTT. Translating gives CASRPAPGTEAFF.

This clone was detected only a few times. The chain has TRBV10-3 and TRBJ2-7; D possibly corresponds to TRBD1 (6 bases). With 6 bases removed from V and 5 bases from J, the gap between germline ends came to 17 bases. Looked up from germline, CDR1 is ENHRY and CDR2 is SYGVKD. The CDR3 sequence is 14 residues long. This CDR3 reads CAISPTGSRDEQYF. In DNA, the CDR3 is TGTGCCATCAGCCCGACAGGTAGTAGAGACGAGCAGTACTTC.

This clone was seen a few times. The J gene is TRBJ2-6, the V gene TRBV4-2; D gene unclear. Trimming took off 0 bases at V and 0 bases at J, with 9 bases between the two ends. This CDR3 region has 17 residues. From germline, CDR1 is LGHNA and CDR2 YNFKEQ. CDR3 DNA sequence: TGTGCCAGCAGCCAAGAGTCTCGTAGCTCTGGGGCCAACGTCCTGACTTTC. Its protein product is CASSQESRSSGANVLTF.

The rearrangement links TRBV15 to TRBJ1-2; 9 bases are shared with TRBD1. This CDR3 is built from 14 residues. The trim removed 0 bases at V and 8 bases at J, leaving 4 bases unmatched. CDR1 is LNHNV, CDR2 YYDKDF, per germline (reference sequence). The chain's CDR3 is CATSRDRQGEGYTF. The CDR3 nucleotides read TGTGCCACCAGCAGAGATCGACAGGGGGAAGGCTACACCTTC.

V gene TRBV4-1 combines with J gene TRBJ2-2; D not certain. This CDR3 has 15 amino acids. V lost 1 base and J lost 2, with 8 bases in between. The germline V gene has CDR1 MGHRA and CDR2 YSYEKL. CDR3 in amino acids: CASSQVAGNTGELFF. In nucleotides, the CDR3 is TGCGCCAGCAGCCAAGTCGCAGGAAACACCGGGGAGCTGTTTTTT.

The rearrangement uses TRBV6-5 and TRBJ2-7; 7 nucleotides match TRBD1. CDR1 and CDR2 (germline): MNHEY, SVGAGI. The V segment lost 2 bases and the J segment 2 bases; nucleotides outside the gene matches: 6. The CDR3 loop spans 15 amino acids. CDR3 sequence reads: CASSYSVDRAYEQYF. CDR3 nucleotide sequence: TGTGCCAGCAGTTACAGCGTCGACAGGGCCTACGAGCAGTACTTC.

In DNA form, the CDR3 reads TGTGCCAGGCGGTGGACTAGCGGGGGCAGCTCCTACGAGCAGTACTTC. Residues: CARRWTSGGSSYEQYF. This chain links TRBV28 with TRBJ2-7; 13 bases match TRBD2. CDR1 is MDHEN, CDR2 SYDVKM, per germline. V was pared by 9 bases and J by 0 bases, with 8 bases of the junction left unmatched. This CDR3 region has 16 residues.

The CDR3 sequence is CAWRDRGPGREGYTF. The CDR3 DNA reads TGTGCCTGGAGGGACAGGGGGCCAGGTCGTGAGGGCTACACCTTC. The chain couples TRBV30 to TRBJ1-2; 11 bases match TRBD1. The CDR3 loop spans 15 amino acids. The V gene end was trimmed by 3 bases and the J gene end by 8 bases; junction bases not matched to a gene: 11. Germline assignment: CDR1 GTSNPN and CDR2 SVGIG (reference sequence).

CDR3 region: CASIEGQLNQPQHF. For the CDR3, the DNA is TGTGCCAGCATTGAGGGACAGCTCAATCAGCCCCAGCATTTT. V usage is TRBV6-1 and J usage is TRBJ1-5; 7 bases fit TRBD1. In germline, CDR1 is MNHNS, CDR2 SASEGT. Trimming at V came to 7 bases and at J to 3 bases, leaving 6 bases not matched to a gene. The CDR3 runs to 14 residues.

This chain links TRBV9 with TRBJ1-6; D is ambiguous. This CDR3 is built from 17 residues. The germline V and J ends were trimmed by 4 bases and 5 bases, with 19 bases remaining between them. Germline V gene data show CDR1 as SGDLS and CDR2 as YYNGEE. CDR3 sequence reads: CASSTTADARNNSPLHF. The DNA for the CDR3 is TGTGCCAGCAGCACAACAGCGGACGCCCGAAATAATTCACCCCTCCACTTT.

The chain links TRBV7-2 to TRBJ2-7, with 10 bases matching TRBD2. Germline-derived CDR1 and CDR2 are SGHTA and FQGNSA. This CDR3 spans 15 amino acids. J gave up 3 bases and V 5 bases, and 7 bases lay outside the gene matches. This CDR3 is CASSDAGTSVYEQYF. The CDR3 DNA reads TGTGCCAGCAGCGACGCCGGGACTAGCGTCTACGAGCAGTACTTC.

This clone appeared a few times. The chain couples TRBV7-3 to TRBJ2-3; 9 bases are a match to TRBD2. J was trimmed by 6 bases and V by 4 bases; bases with no gene match: 8. Germline lookup yields CDR1 SGHTA and CDR2 FQGTGA. The CDR3 consists of 15 residues. The CDR3, as DNA: TGTGCCAGCAGCTCGTCGGGACTAGCCTGGGATACGCAGTATTTT. It encodes CASSSSGLAWDTQYF.

This rearrangement joins TRBV6-4 to TRBJ1-5, with D perhaps TRBD1 (5 bases). V was clipped by 0 bases and J by 5 bases, with 8 bases between them. This CDR3 has 14 amino acids. Germline lookup yields CDR1 MRHNA and CDR2 SNTAGT. The CDR3 nucleotides read TGTGCCAGCAGTGACTCCGCGGGGGATCAGCCCCAGCATTTT. Translated, it gives CASSDSAGDQPQHF.

The V call is TRBV10-3, the J call TRBJ1-5; 8 bases fit TRBD1. CDR3 length: 15 amino acids. CDR1 and CDR2 (germline): ENHRY, SYGVKD. Trimming took 6 bases from V and 1 from J; bases not matched to a gene: 5. Written as DNA, the CDR3 is TGTGCCATCAGGATGACAGGGGAAAGCAATCAGCCCCAGCATTTT. It translates to CAIRMTGESNQPQHF.

The J gene is TRBJ1-2, the V gene TRBV29-1; possibly TRBD1 for D (6 bases). The V gene's germline CDR1 is SQVTM and CDR2 ANQGSEA. The CDR3 extends over 12 amino acids. V lost 7 bases and J lost 6, with 15 bases in between. Written as DNA, the CDR3 is TGCAGCGGCGGCCAACAGGGCAATGGCTACACCTTC. It codes for CSGGQQGNGYTF. Full variable domain (missing parts from reference TRBV29-1 and TRBJ1-2): SAVISQKPSRDICQRGTSLTIQCQVDSQVTMMFWYRQQPGQSLTLIATANQGSEATYESGFVIDKFPISRPNLTFSTLTVSNMSPEDSSIYLCSGGQQGNGYTFGSGTRLTVV.

This clone was detected once. The sample contains more than one DNA sequence encoding this CDR3. The V gene is TRBV6-5, the J gene TRBJ1-2; D remains ambiguous. The CDR3 totals 13 residues. Germline V gene data show CDR1 as MNHEY and CDR2 as SVGAGI. The V and J ends lost 9 bases and 2 bases respectively, with 13 bases between them. The CDR3 reads CASTKTGNYGYTF. The CDR3 region has the DNA TGTGCCAGTACCAAAACGGGGAACTATGGCTACACCTTC.

V gene TRBV23-1 combines with J gene TRBJ1-2, with D unresolved. TRBV23-1 is noted as an ORF with a role that remains uncertain. CDR3 size: 15 residues. The V and J ends lost 0 bases and 4 bases respectively, with 12 bases between them. CDR3 residues: CASSQSMERSYGYTF. DNA for the CDR3: TGCGCCAGCAGTCAATCGATGGAGAGATCCTATGGCTACACCTTC.

V and J are TRBV5-1 and TRBJ2-3, with D perhaps TRBD1 (5 bases). Germline V gene data show CDR1 as SGHRS and CDR2 as YFSETQ. The CDR3 consists of 14 residues. Trimming shortened V by 0 bases and J by 3 bases, and 8 bases separated the two germline ends. The CDR3 DNA is TGCGCCAGCAGCTTGGAGACAGTAACAGATACGCAGTATTTT. Its protein product is CASSLETVTDTQYF.

The rearrangement uses TRBV6-1 and TRBJ2-7; D unclear. The germline V gene encodes CDR1 MNHNS and CDR2 SASEGT. V was trimmed by 0 bases and J by 3 bases, leaving 6 bases between them. The CDR3 extends over 13 amino acids. CDR3 sequence (DNA): TGTGCCAGCAGTGAAGCCACAGTCTACGAGCAGTACTTC. Residues: CASSEATVYEQYF.

J is TRBJ1-5 and V is TRBV27, with D tentatively TRBD1 (5 bases). Trimming left V 4 bases short and J 11 bases short, with 9 bases between. The CDR3 is made up of 11 amino acids. Germline V gene data show CDR1 as MNHEY and CDR2 as SMNVEV (reference sequence). The CDR3 sequence is CASSSGLAQHF. In DNA form, the CDR3 reads TGTGCCAGCAGTTCGGGACTAGCCCAGCATTTT.

This sequence joins TRBV5-1 and TRBJ2-7; perhaps TRBD2 as D (5 bases). Trimming took 0 bases from V and 3 from J, leaving 10 bases between them. The CDR3 covers 14 residues. The germline V gene has CDR1 SGHRS and CDR2 YFSETQ. The CDR3, as DNA: TGCGCCAGCAGCTTGGTACGGGGAAGCTACGAGCAGTACTTC. It codes for CASSLVRGSYEQYF. The full variable domain, with the rest looked up from reference TRBV5-1 and TRBJ2-7, is KAGVTQTPRYLIKTRGQQVTLSCSPISGHRSVSWYQQTPGQGLQFLFEYFSETQRNKGNFPGRFSGRQFSNSRSEMNVSTLELGDSALYLCASSLVRGSYEQYFGPGTRLTVT.

This clone was picked up a small number of times. This sequence joins TRBV11-2 and TRBJ2-7; 10 bases agree with TRBD2. The CDR3 runs to 14 residues. With V trimmed by 7 bases and J by 6 bases, 9 bases remained unmatched. The germline V gene encodes CDR1 SGHAT and CDR2 FQNNGV. The CDR3 spells CASTLMLAGVEQYF. The CDR3 nucleotides read TGTGCCAGCACCTTGATGCTAGCGGGGGTCGAGCAGTACTTC.